Each of the 24 T cell receptor beta chains below was sequenced from the same sample in a study of T cell responses to AZD1222 COVID-19 vaccine. Using immunoSEQ multiplex PCR, the repertoire was profiled, and TCRdb retains in-frame clones only, with some absent. The data contain about 160,000 clones, about 88% of them seen just once; the ten biggest clones take up about 5%. Source: peripheral blood, taken on day 0 of AZD1222 vaccination. Receptors were obtained from an adult in good health.

The gene calls are TRBV7-2 and TRBJ2-1; the match to TRBD2 covers 9 bases. In germline, CDR1 is SGHTA, CDR2 FQGNSA. The CDR3 spans 16 residues. Trimming took 5 bases from V and 7 from J; bases not matched to a gene: 12. CDR3 protein: CASSPRRTSAGNEQFF. The CDR3 nucleotides read TGTGCCAGCAGCCCACGCCGGACTAGCGCTGGAAATGAGCAGTTCTTC.

With respect to this clone: This sample also contains other DNA sequences that code for the same CDR3. The chain has TRBV2 and TRBJ1-5, with D possibly matching TRBD1 (5 bases). The CDR3 consists of 13 residues. Trimming removed 6 bases from V and 0 bases from J, with 6 bases in between. Germline-derived CDR1 and CDR2 are SNHLY and FYNNEI. The CDR3 DNA follows: TGTGCCAGCAGAGGGGATAGCAATCAGCCCCAGCATTTT. It encodes CASRGDSNQPQHF. The whole variable domain, filled in from reference TRBV2 and TRBJ1-5, reads EPEVTQTPSHQVTQMGQEVILRCVPISNHLYFYWYRQILGQKVEFLVSFYNNEISEKSEIFDDQFSVERPDGSNFTLKIRSTKLEDSAMYFCASRGDSNQPQHFGDGTRLSIL.

The chain carries TRBV7-2 and TRBJ2-7, with 9 bases fitting TRBD2. The V and J ends lost 5 bases and 4 bases, in that order; junction bases with no gene match: 6. Germline CDR1 and CDR2: SGHTA and FQGNSA. CDR3 length equals 14 residues. The CDR3 reads CASSISGSRYEQYF. CDR3 coding DNA: TGTGCCAGCAGCATTAGCGGGAGTAGGTACGAGCAGTACTTC.

The chain links TRBV7-2 to TRBJ1-2, with TRBD1 matching 11 bases. The V and J ends lost 5 bases and 8 bases, in that order; junction bases with no gene match: 7. The CDR3 runs 14 residues. Germline CDR1 reads SGHTA; CDR2 reads FQGNSA. CDR3 in DNA: TGTGCCAGCAGCGGGACAGGGGGTGTTTTCGGCTACACCTTC. Translation: CASSGTGGVFGYTF.

The gene calls are TRBV7-9 and TRBJ1-1; D is unclear. CDR1 is SEHNR and CDR2 is FQNEAQ in the germline V gene (reference sequence). Trimming cost V 5 bases and J 1 base, with 8 bases left between them. This CDR3 contains 13 residues. In DNA form, the CDR3 reads TGTGCCAGCAGCGCGGACCCGAACACTGAAGCTTTCTTT. Protein product: CASSADPNTEAFF.

The rearrangement joins TRBV5-1 to TRBJ2-5; D is perhaps TRBD1 (7 bases). CDR1 is SGHRS, CDR2 YFSETQ, per germline. The CDR3 runs 16 residues. Trimming left V 5 bases short and J 4 bases short, with 21 bases between. CDR3 nucleotides: TGCGCCAGCAGTCCATACCTGACAGGGAGGTCAGAGACCCAGTACTTC. Translated: CASSPYLTGRSETQYF.

The CDR3 DNA reads as TGTGCCGGACAGGGGGCCGGCAATCAGCCCCAGCATTTT. Encoded protein: CAGQGAGNQPQHF. The chain employs TRBV28 and TRBJ1-5, with TRBD1 matching over 11 bases. The CDR3 is 13 residues long. Germline CDR1 MDHEN, CDR2 SYDVKM. The ends lost 11 bases at V and 2 bases at J; junction bases unmatched: 2.

The genes are TRBV19 and TRBJ2-6; either TRBD1 or TRBD2 may supply D (6 bases each). CDR3 size: 17 residues. V shed 3 bases and J shed 2 bases, with 14 bases lying between them. CDR1 and CDR2 from the germline V gene are LNHDA and SQIVND (reference sequence). CDR3 amino acids: CASSIQPGAPGANVLTF. The CDR3 nucleotides read TGTGCCAGTAGTATTCAACCGGGGGCGCCTGGGGCCAACGTCCTGACTTTC.

V and J are TRBV12-3 or TRBV12-4 and TRBJ2-5; D is uncertain. The V end was cut by 8 bases, the J end by 10 bases, with 20 bases between. The CDR3 sequence is 13 residues long. The CDR3 loop reads CASSRSGALDQYF. The CDR3 region has the DNA TGTGCCAGCTCCCGATCGGGTGCTCTTGACCAGTACTTC.

This chain connects TRBV12-5 to TRBJ2-7; 7 positions match TRBD1. Trimming took 3 bases from V and 2 from J; bases not matched to a gene: 13. This CDR3 comprises 17 residues. The germline gives CDR1 LGHNT, CDR2 FRNRAP. The CDR3 reads CASGFPAPGQTAYEQYF. The CDR3, as DNA: TGTGCTAGTGGTTTCCCCGCACCGGGACAGACCGCCTACGAGCAGTACTTC. The full variable domain, in which reference TRBV12-5 and TRBJ2-7 provide the parts outside the CDR3, is DARVTQTPRHKVTEMGQEVTMRCQPILGHNTVFWYRQTMMQGLELLAYFRNRAPLDDSGMPKDRFSAEMPDATLATLKIQPSEPRDSAVYFCASGFPAPGQTAYEQYFGPGTRLTVT.

V is TRBV7-9 and J is TRBJ2-1; D unclear. The CDR3 is made up of 14 amino acids. Germline CDR1 reads SEHNR; CDR2 reads FQNEAQ (reference sequence). The V end lost 2 bases, the J end lost 5 bases, and 10 bases lay between the germline ends. This CDR3 is CASSLTQNNNEQFF. DNA of the CDR3: TGTGCCAGCAGCTTAACACAGAACAACAATGAGCAGTTCTTC.

This chain joins TRBV11-2 and TRBJ1-2, with TRBD1 matching 11 bases. The V and J ends lost 4 bases and 5 bases, in that order; junction bases with no gene match: 12. CDR1 is SGHAT and CDR2 is FQNNGV in the germline V gene. This CDR3 has 17 residues. The CDR3 region has the DNA TGTGCCAGCAGCTCCCCAGACCGGGACAGGGGGGAATATGGCTACACCTTC. The encoded protein is CASSSPDRDRGEYGYTF.

The sample holds one count of this clone. V gene TRBV28 combines with J gene TRBJ2-3; 11 bases map to TRBD2. The CDR3 is made up of 16 amino acids. V shed 6 bases, J shed 1 base, and the junction held 6 bases outside the gene matches. Germline V gene data show CDR1 as MDHEN and CDR2 as SYDVKM. CDR3 in DNA: TGTGCCAGCAGCATTAGCGGGAGGGCCGGCACAGATACGCAGTATTTT. Translated: CASSISGRAGTDTQYF.

This clone was observed once. The CDR3 sequence: CSASSGAGNTEAFF. CDR3 sequence (DNA): TGCAGTGCTAGTTCGGGGGCCGGTAACACTGAAGCTTTCTTT. The rearrangement joins TRBV20-1 to TRBJ1-1, with a tentative D call TRBD1 (6 bases). Germline values: CDR1 DFQATT, CDR2 SNEGSKA (reference sequence). This CDR3 is built from 14 residues. Trimming took 3 bases from V and 2 from J, leaving 13 bases between them.

V usage is TRBV19 and J usage is TRBJ1-5, with a tentative D call TRBD1 (5 bases). CDR3 length equals 17 residues. Deletions cut 5 bases from V and 3 bases from J, with 20 bases between. CDR1 LNHDA and CDR2 SQIVND come from the germline V gene (reference sequence). CDR3 in amino acids: CASSPIHRGAYNQPQHF. CDR3 nucleotide sequence: TGTGCCAGTAGTCCTATTCACAGAGGGGCCTACAATCAGCCCCAGCATTTT.

The J gene is TRBJ2-1, the V gene TRBV11-2; 8 bases line up with TRBD2. V was pared by 5 bases and J by 2 bases, with 8 bases of the junction left unmatched. The CDR3 length is 16 residues. Germline V CDR1 and CDR2: SGHAT, FQNNGV. CDR3 nucleotide sequence: TGTGCCAGCAGCCCAAGACTAGCGAATCCCTACAATGAGCAGTTCTTC. Protein: CASSPRLANPYNEQFF.

The J gene is TRBJ1-2, the V gene TRBV5-1; no clear D. Germline assignment: CDR1 SGHRS and CDR2 YFSETQ. The CDR3 covers 13 residues. Deletions cut 6 bases from V and 6 bases from J, with 15 bases between. The CDR3: CASTKTRGDGYTF. CDR3 nucleotide sequence: TGCGCCAGCACCAAGACCCGGGGAGATGGCTACACCTTC.

V and J are TRBV5-1 and TRBJ2-3; 9 positions match TRBD2. V lost 3 bases to trimming and J lost 6 bases; unmatched junction nucleotides: 11. CDR1 is SGHRS, CDR2 YFSETQ, per germline. CDR3 length: 16 amino acids. The CDR3 bases are TGCGCCAGCAGCTGGACGGGAGCGGGGGGAGAGGATACGCAGTATTTT. As protein: CASSWTGAGGEDTQYF.

This clone occurred once. The chain has TRBV5-5 and TRBJ1-4, with D perhaps TRBD1 (5 bases). There are 14 residues in the CDR3. The V end was cut by 1 base, the J end by 7 bases, with 11 bases between. The germline V gene has CDR1 SGHKS and CDR2 YYEKEE (reference sequence). CDR3 nucleotides: TGTGCCAGCAGCTTGAGGAGGGACGTTGAAAAACTGTTTTTT. It yields the protein CASSLRRDVEKLFF.

The V call is TRBV11-1, the J call TRBJ1-1; D unresolved. The V gene's germline CDR1 is SGHAT and CDR2 FQDESV (reference sequence). Trimming left V 4 bases short and J 1 base short, with 7 bases between. The CDR3 covers 13 residues. The CDR3 sequence is CASSSPGNTEAFF. Here the CDR3 DNA reads TGTGCCAGCAGCTCCCCCGGGAACACTGAAGCTTTCTTT.

The genes are TRBV5-1 and TRBJ1-3; D not resolved. From germline, CDR1 is SGHRS and CDR2 YFSETQ. The CDR3 has 16 amino acids. The V end was cut by 0 bases, the J end by 2 bases, with 12 bases between. The CDR3 region has the DNA TGCGCCAGCAGCTTGGTCACCACCGGAACTGGAAACACCATATATTTT. This sequence encodes CASSLVTTGTGNTIYF.

The V gene is TRBV7-3, the J gene TRBJ2-2, with 13 bases matching TRBD2. The junction had 5 bases not matched to a gene; V was cut back by 5 bases and J by 8 bases. This CDR3 has 15 amino acids. Germline-derived CDR1 and CDR2 are SGHTA and FQGTGA. The CDR3 DNA is TGTGCCAGCAGCCTAGGACTAGCGGGAGTTGGGGAGCTGTTTTTT. Protein product: CASSLGLAGVGELFF.

The J gene is TRBJ1-6, the V gene TRBV6-6; 7 nucleotides match TRBD1. After removal of 6 bases from V and 8 bases from J, the junction contained 7 bases not matched to a gene. This CDR3 is 14 amino acids long. Germline V gene sequence: CDR1 MNHNY, CDR2 SVGAGI (reference sequence). The CDR3 loop reads CASSPTGSHSPLHF. The CDR3 nucleotides read TGTGCCAGCAGCCCGACAGGGTCGCATTCACCCCTCCACTTT.

The V call is TRBV29-1, the J call TRBJ1-1, with D unclear. Germline lookup yields CDR1 SQVTM and CDR2 ANQGSEA. The CDR3 consists of 12 residues. V was pared by 6 bases and J by 1 base, with 9 bases between. The CDR3 nucleotides read TGCAGCGTCGCAGGAGGGAACACTGAAGCTTTCTTT. It specifies CSVAGGNTEAFF.